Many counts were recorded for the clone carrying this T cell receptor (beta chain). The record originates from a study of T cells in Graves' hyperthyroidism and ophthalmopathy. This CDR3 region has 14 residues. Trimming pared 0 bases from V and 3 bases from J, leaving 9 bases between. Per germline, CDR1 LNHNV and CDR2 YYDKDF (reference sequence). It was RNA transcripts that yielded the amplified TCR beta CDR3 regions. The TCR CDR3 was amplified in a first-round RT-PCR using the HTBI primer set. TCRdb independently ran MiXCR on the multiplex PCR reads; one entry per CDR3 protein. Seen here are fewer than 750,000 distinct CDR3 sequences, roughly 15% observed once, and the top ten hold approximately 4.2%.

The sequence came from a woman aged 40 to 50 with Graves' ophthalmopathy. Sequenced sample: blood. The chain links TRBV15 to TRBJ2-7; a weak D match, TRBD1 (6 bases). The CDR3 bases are TGTGCCACCAGCAGAGAGGACAGAAACTACGAGCAGTACTTC. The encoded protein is CATSREDRNYEQYF.